A single sample gave rise to the 20 T cell receptor beta chains below, sequenced in a study of lymphopenia after photon versus proton radiotherapy. Sequencing was performed with immunoSEQ multiplex PCR; in TCRdb, only in-frame clones are kept and a portion is missing. The sample has 25,000 to 35,000 clones, 87% seen once; the top ten hold approximately 45%. Sequenced material: peripheral blood, taken from a patient treated with proton-based radiotherapy. The receptors originated from a woman in her fifties or sixties with cholangiocarcinoma. Some clones in this sample may be carry-over from other donors' samples.

DNA of the CDR3: TGTGCCAGCAGGGCCCTGCTGGGGGCTGAAGCTTTCTTT. Translating it yields CASRALLGAEAFF. The chain has TRBV2 and TRBJ1-1; D possibly corresponds to TRBD1 (5 bases). This CDR3 has 13 residues. Trimming pared 6 bases from V and 6 bases from J, leaving 14 bases between. Germline V gene lookup returns CDR1 SNHLY and CDR2 FYNNEI.

The chain couples TRBV2 to TRBJ1-1; D gene unclear. Trimming pared 6 bases from V and 7 bases from J, leaving 12 bases between. The CDR3 sequence is 12 residues long. The germline V gene encodes CDR1 SNHLY and CDR2 FYNNEI. In DNA, the CDR3 is TGTGCCAGCAGATTGTTCGGGAGTGAAGCTTTCTTT. Amino acids: CASRLFGSEAFF.

V usage is TRBV5-1 and J usage is TRBJ1-6; D remains ambiguous. Germline V lookup: CDR1 SGHRS, CDR2 YFSETQ. Trimming took off 1 base at V and 7 bases at J, with 15 bases between the two ends. The CDR3 runs to 16 residues. This CDR3 reads CASSLSQVGFNSPLHF. In DNA, the CDR3 is TGCGCCAGCAGCTTGTCCCAAGTAGGTTTCAATTCACCCCTCCACTTT.

The J gene is TRBJ2-5, the V gene TRBV23-1, with 7 bases lining up with TRBD2. TRBV23-1 is designated an ORF whose function remains uncertain. The CDR3 contains 14 residues. The V segment lost 4 bases and the J segment 0 bases; nucleotides outside the gene matches: 2. The CDR3 sequence is CASSRDYHQETQYF. For the CDR3, the DNA is TGCGCCAGCAGTCGGGACTATCACCAAGAGACCCAGTACTTC.

The chain couples TRBV7-9 to TRBJ1-6; D perhaps matches TRBD1 (5 bases). Germline V gene data show CDR1 as SEHNR and CDR2 as FQNEAQ (reference sequence). The V end was cut by 1 base, the J end by 12 bases, with 10 bases between. The CDR3 spans 13 residues. The CDR3 sequence is CASSLEGALPLHF. Written as DNA, the CDR3 is TGTGCCAGCAGCTTAGAAGGGGCTCTACCCCTCCACTTT. The entire variable domain, with the rest obtained from reference TRBV7-9 and TRBJ1-6, is as follows: DTGVSQNPRHKITKRGQNVTFRCDPISEHNRLYWYRQTLGQGPEFLTYFQNEAQLEKSRLLSDRFSAERPKGSFSTLEIQRTEQGDSAMYLCASSLEGALPLHFGNGTRLTVT.

The chain has TRBV19 and TRBJ2-7; 7 bases align to TRBD1. The DNA matches TRBJ2-5 better at its end, which makes the J call doubtful. This CDR3 contains 15 residues. The germline gives CDR1 LNHDA, CDR2 SQIVND (reference sequence). The DNA of the CDR3 is TGTGCCAGTAGTGCCTCCTCAGGGGGATCTGAGACCCAGTACTTC. Translating gives CASSASSGGSETQYF.

The V and J genes are TRBV19 and TRBJ2-7; either TRBD1 or TRBD2 may supply D (5 bases each). This CDR3 region has 13 residues. CDR1 is LNHDA, CDR2 SQIVND, per germline (reference sequence). The ends were cut back, 6 bases at V and 0 bases at J, with 9 bases in the middle. Here the CDR3 reads CASRGPSSYEQYF. The CDR3, as DNA: TGTGCCAGTAGGGGACCGAGCTCCTACGAGCAGTACTTC.

This chain connects TRBV7-8 to TRBJ2-5; 13 bases align to TRBD2. This CDR3 has 13 residues. The V gene end was trimmed by 6 bases and the J gene end by 9 bases; junction bases not matched to a gene: 4. CDR1 is SGHVS and CDR2 is FQNEAQ in the germline V gene. This CDR3 is CASRETSGGSQYF. CDR3 DNA: TGTGCCAGCAGGGAGACTAGCGGGGGGTCCCAGTACTTC.

The V and J genes are TRBV7-8 and TRBJ2-7; 10 positions match TRBD2. V lost 2 bases to trimming and J lost 9 bases; unmatched junction nucleotides: 7. Germline V CDR1 and CDR2: SGHVS, FQNEAQ. The CDR3 has 14 residues. The CDR3 nucleotides read TGTGCCAGCAGCTTACAGCTAGCGGGAGTCGCGCAGTACTTC. Residues: CASSLQLAGVAQYF.

The chain has TRBV29-1 and TRBJ2-5; 7 nucleotides match TRBD2. The CDR3 covers 13 residues. Germline-derived CDR1 and CDR2 are SQVTM and ANQGSEA. Germline trimming cut 4 bases from V and 2 bases from J; bases unmatched to any gene: 4. The CDR3 region has the DNA TGCAGCGTTGCCAGGACTAGACAAGAGACCCAGTACTTC. Its protein product is CSVARTRQETQYF.

This chain uses TRBV21-1 with TRBJ2-7; whether TRBD2, the table's D call, matches the DNA was not checked. TRBV21-1 is a pseudogene. This CDR3 region has 14 residues. The CDR3 DNA follows: TGTGCCAGCAGCAAAAGGGGGACTAGCGCAGAGCAGTACTTC. This translates into CASSKRGTSAEQYF.

J is TRBJ2-7 and V is TRBV19; TRBD1 matches 7 bases. V lost 4 bases, J lost 0 bases, and 12 bases stayed unmatched. The CDR3 has 17 residues. Germline loops: CDR1 LNHDA, CDR2 SQIVND (reference sequence). CDR3 DNA: TGTGCCAGTAGTACGGGACAGCGCCACAGGACCTCCTACGAGCAGTACTTC. Its protein is CASSTGQRHRTSYEQYF.

The chain is built from TRBV11-3 and TRBJ2-2; no clear D. Per the germline V gene, CDR1 is SGHNT and CDR2 is YENEEA. This CDR3 contains 13 residues. Trimming cost V 5 bases and J 6 bases, with 10 bases left between them. In DNA form, the CDR3 reads TGTGCCAGCAGCATGAATAACGCCGGGGAGCTGTTTTTT. Its translation: CASSMNNAGELFF.

The count of this clone is one. The J gene is TRBJ1-5, the V gene TRBV11-2; D remains unclear. The CDR3 loop spans 13 amino acids. Trimming stripped 0 bases from V and 16 bases from J, with 16 bases between. Looked up from germline, CDR1 is SGHAT and CDR2 is FQNNGV. In DNA form, the CDR3 reads TGTGCCAGCAGCTTAGAGGCGAGGACGCCGTCCCATTTT. Translated: CASSLEARTPSHF.

Only one count was recorded for this clone. The chain combines TRBV5-1 with TRBJ2-3, with 9 positions matching TRBD1. The CDR3 covers 14 residues. The germline CDR1 and CDR2 sequences are SGHRS and YFSETQ. V dropped 3 bases and J dropped 4; count of bases not matched to a gene: 3. The DNA of the CDR3 is TGCGCCAGCAGCTGGGGACAGGGTCCAGATACGCAGTATTTT. The encoded protein is CASSWGQGPDTQYF.

On this clone itself: One end of the junction is discordant with germline, which a read error may explain. The CDR3 DNA follows: TGTGCCAGCAGCTCGACTAGCGGATCCCTAGTACTTGTCTTC. Encoded protein: CASSSTSGSLVLVF. This sequence joins TRBV11-2 and TRBJ2-1; 9 positions agree with TRBD2. This CDR3 spans 14 amino acids. The germline V gene has CDR1 SGHAT and CDR2 FQNNGV.

This clone was found a few times. The CDR3 sequence is CASSLERTGDYEQYF. CDR3 DNA: TGTGCCAGCAGCTTAGAGCGGACAGGGGACTACGAGCAGTACTTC. This sequence joins TRBV13 and TRBJ2-7; 9 bases are a match to TRBD1. V trimming: 1 base; J trimming: 3 bases; junction bases outside the gene matches: 4. This CDR3 has 15 amino acids. CDR1 and CDR2 from the germline V gene are PRHDT and FYEKMQ (reference sequence). The variable domain in full, completed from reference TRBV13 and TRBJ2-7, reads AAGVIQSPRHLIKEKRETATLKCYPIPRHDTVYWYQQGPGQDPQFLISFYEKMQSDKGSIPDRFSAQQFSDYHSELNMSSLELGDSALYFCASSLERTGDYEQYFGPGTRLTVT.

This chain links TRBV7-9 with TRBJ2-5, with 9 bases matching TRBD2. The V gene end was trimmed by 5 bases and the J gene end by 4 bases; junction bases not matched to a gene: 20. Per the germline V gene, CDR1 is SEHNR and CDR2 is FQNEAQ (reference sequence). CDR3 length: 19 residues. This CDR3 reads CASSPRQGGVAGDRETQYF. In DNA form, the CDR3 reads TGTGCCAGCAGCCCTAGACAGGGAGGGGTAGCGGGAGACCGAGAGACCCAGTACTTC.

This clone was observed a handful of times. In the same sample, other DNA sequences code for this CDR3. J is TRBJ2-2 and V is TRBV5-4, with D unclear. Trimming cost V 4 bases and J 1 base, with 11 bases left between them. From germline, CDR1 is SGHNT and CDR2 YYREEE (reference sequence). CDR3 length: 15 residues. The DNA for the CDR3 is TGTGCCAGCAGCCCAGCCTCGGGGAACACCGGGGAGCTGTTTTTT. Protein: CASSPASGNTGELFF.

CDR3 coding DNA: TGCGCCAGCAGTGATGGGACAGCATTATACAATGAGCAGTTCTTC. Translated: CASSDGTALYNEQFF. V is TRBV10-2 and J is TRBJ2-1; 7 bases are shared with TRBD1. Trimming took 3 bases from V and 4 from J; bases not matched to a gene: 6. This CDR3 comprises 15 residues. The germline CDR1 and CDR2 sequences are WSHSY and SAAADI.